The 6 T cell receptor beta chains given below trace back to one sample, sequenced in a study of CD8 T cells in Susac syndrome. Random hexamers were used to reverse transcribe an amount of roughly 0.45 to 1 ug RNA. TCRdb recomputed calls from the immunoSEQ multiplex PCR reads with MiXCR, one row per CDR3 protein. This sample has 180,000 or so distinct CDR3 sequences, with about 93% found just once. Sequenced: CD4+ T cells from PBMCs. The receptors derive from a human donor with Susac syndrome.

The J gene is TRBJ1-3, the V gene TRBV3-1, with no clear D. The germline V gene has CDR1 LGHDT and CDR2 YNNKEL (reference sequence). The CDR3 sequence is 15 residues long. V dropped 0 bases and J dropped 4 bases, with 10 bases sitting between them. The CDR3 bases are TGTGCCAGCAGCCAAGAGTTCGGCAGGGGAAACACCATATATTTT. It encodes CASSQEFGRGNTIYF.

The chain uses TRBV18 and TRBJ2-1; D is perhaps TRBD1 (5 bases). Germline CDR1 KGHSH, CDR2 LQKENI. Trimming pared 6 bases from V and 3 bases from J, leaving 12 bases between. The CDR3 extends over 14 amino acids. The DNA for the CDR3 is TGTGCCAGCTCGTCCTCCCAGGGCTACAATGAGCAGTTCTTC. Translation gives CASSSSQGYNEQFF.

The chain is built from TRBV20-1 and TRBJ2-5; D is ambiguous. V gave up 0 bases and J gave up 7 bases, with 9 bases separating them. This CDR3 is built from 12 residues. Germline V gives CDR1 DFQATT, CDR2 SNEGSKA (reference sequence). The CDR3 reads CSARDPVATQYF. The CDR3 nucleotides read TGCAGTGCTAGAGATCCTGTAGCGACCCAGTACTTC.

The V gene is TRBV29-1, the J gene TRBJ2-1; no reliable D call. This CDR3 has 13 amino acids. The germline gives CDR1 SQVTM, CDR2 ANQGSEA. Trimming removed 0 bases from V and 9 bases from J, with 12 bases in between. This CDR3 is CSVEERVGGEQFF. For the CDR3, the DNA is TGCAGCGTTGAAGAACGCGTAGGTGGTGAGCAGTTCTTC.

The V and J genes are TRBV19 and TRBJ1-5; D is unclear. There are 12 residues in the CDR3. The V end lost 4 bases, the J end lost 4 bases, and 5 bases lay between the germline ends. The germline gives CDR1 LNHDA, CDR2 SQIVND (reference sequence). The CDR3 sequence is CASSSLNQPQHF. CDR3 coding DNA: TGTGCCAGTAGTAGTCTTAATCAGCCCCAGCATTTT.

V and J are TRBV4-3 and TRBJ2-7; D possibly corresponds to TRBD1 (5 bases). V dropped 0 bases and J dropped 5 bases, with 14 bases sitting between them. CDR1 is LGHNA and CDR2 is YSLEER in the germline V gene. The CDR3 runs to 15 residues. This CDR3 reads CASSQEQGYSHEQYF. CDR3 DNA: TGCGCCAGCAGCCAAGAGCAGGGTTATTCCCACGAGCAGTACTTC.